Shown below are 5 T cell receptor beta chains from a single sample sequenced in a study of CD8 T cells in Susac syndrome (dated by TCRdb to the late 2010s). Receptor amplification or capture employed the immunoSEQ multiplex PCR assay. RNA was extracted with the RNeasy kit and about 0.5 to 1 ug was reverse transcribed using random hexamers. Using fastp trimming at Q25 and MiXCR clonotype assembly, TCRdb reanalyzed the public sequencing data and kept in-frame beta chains. CDR3 protein sequences are deduplicated, and each keeps its most common genes and DNA. The sample yields around 50,000 distinct CDR3 sequences; nearly 95% were counted once. The biggest ten clones account for roughly 0.45% of the sample. The sequenced sample was CD8+ T cells from PBMCs. The receptors come from a human donor in good health.

V and J are TRBV14 and TRBJ1-5, with 7 bases identical to TRBD1. After removal of 2 bases from V and 5 bases from J, the junction contained 0 bases not matched to a gene. The germline V gene has CDR1 SGHDN and CDR2 FVKESK. This CDR3 contains 13 residues. In DNA, the CDR3 is TGTGCCAGCAGCCAAACAGGGGATCAGCCCCAGCATTTT. This gives the protein CASSQTGDQPQHF.

This clonotype was found once. The gene calls are TRBV4-3 and TRBJ2-7; 8 nucleotides agree with TRBD1. V shed 5 bases and J 1 base; nucleotides not matched to a gene: 10. The V gene's germline CDR1 is LGHNA and CDR2 YSLEER. The CDR3 has 16 residues. In nucleotides, the CDR3 is TGCGCCAGCAGCGTAGACTCGACAGGGGCGTCCTACGAGCAGTACTTC. Its protein is CASSVDSTGASYEQYF.

The rearrangement joins TRBV19 to TRBJ1-1, with no clear D. Trimming cost V 1 base and J 4 bases, with 13 bases left between them. CDR3 length equals 15 residues. From germline, CDR1 is LNHDA and CDR2 SQIVND (reference sequence). The CDR3 reads CASSIAGLGGTEAFF. CDR3 nucleotides: TGTGCCAGTAGTATAGCAGGCCTGGGAGGCACTGAAGCTTTCTTT.

The rearrangement links TRBV20-1 to TRBJ1-2; D is unclear. The V end lost 6 bases, the J end lost 4 bases, and 18 bases lay between the germline ends. Germline CDR1 is DFQATT and CDR2 is SNEGSKA (reference sequence). The CDR3 has 14 amino acids. In nucleotides, the CDR3 is TGCAGTGCGGGGATCCCTAATCATGTCTATGGCTACACCTTC. It specifies CSAGIPNHVYGYTF.

The chain uses TRBV4-1 and TRBJ1-1, with D maybe TRBD1 (6 bases). Germline values: CDR1 MGHRA, CDR2 YSYEKL. V was clipped by 0 bases and J by 4 bases, with 12 bases between them. This CDR3 region has 15 residues. CDR3 region: CASSQDGGAATEAFF. In nucleotides, the CDR3 is TGCGCCAGCAGCCAAGATGGGGGGGCGGCCACTGAAGCTTTCTTT.